These 28 T cell receptor beta chains came from one sample sequenced in a study of blood T cell repertoires in COVID-19. Sequencing was performed with immunoSEQ multiplex PCR; in TCRdb, only in-frame clones are kept and a portion is missing. Among under 350,000 clones listed, approximately 85% were seen once. The specimen was peripheral blood. These receptors came from a woman aged 70 to 79 with acute or convalescent COVID-19.

V gene TRBV5-1 combines with J gene TRBJ2-4; D ambiguous. The germline V gene encodes CDR1 SGHRS and CDR2 YFSETQ. The CDR3 has 15 amino acids. With 4 bases removed from V and 3 bases from J, the gap between germline ends came to 14 bases. The CDR3 DNA follows: TGCGCCAGCAGCCTCCTAAATGCAGGCAAAAACATTCAGTACTTC. Translation gives CASSLLNAGKNIQYF.

The gene calls are TRBV2 and TRBJ2-7; TRBD2 might be the D (6 bases). Trimming cost V 7 bases and J 2 bases, with 15 bases left between them. Germline-derived CDR1 and CDR2 are SNHLY and FYNNEI. This CDR3 region has 14 residues. As DNA, the CDR3 is TGTGCCAGCATTGGGGACTTCGCGACCTACGAGCAGTACTTC. Translated: CASIGDFATYEQYF.

This clone was seen a single time. V gene TRBV11-2 combines with J gene TRBJ1-2; possibly TRBD1 for D (5 bases). Trimming took 1 base from V and 6 from J, leaving 9 bases between them. Per the germline V gene, CDR1 is SGHAT and CDR2 is FQNNGV. The CDR3 runs to 13 residues. The chain's CDR3 is CASSLGRADGYTF. The CDR3, as DNA: TGTGCCAGCAGCTTAGGCAGGGCGGATGGCTACACCTTC.

The chain combines TRBV7-9 with TRBJ1-2, with D unresolved. The CDR3 sequence is 13 residues long. Germline V gene sequence: CDR1 SEHNR, CDR2 FQNEAQ (reference sequence). V lost 5 bases and J lost 1, with 8 bases in between. The DNA of the CDR3 is TGTGCCAGCAGCATGGGCCTTAACTATGGCTACACCTTC. Its translation is CASSMGLNYGYTF.

The rearrangement joins TRBV27 to TRBJ2-1, with D hard to call. Germline CDR1 MNHEY, CDR2 SMNVEV (reference sequence). V was pared by 2 bases and J by 6 bases, with 11 bases between. The CDR3 is 14 amino acids. The CDR3 loop reads CASSLDPGFNEQFF. The CDR3 coding sequence is TGTGCCAGCAGTTTAGATCCCGGTTTCAATGAGCAGTTCTTC.

The chain carries TRBV18 and TRBJ2-1; D perhaps matches TRBD2 (7 bases). This CDR3 region has 15 residues. Germline V gives CDR1 KGHSH, CDR2 LQKENI. Trimming left V 5 bases short and J 2 bases short, with 13 bases between. In DNA, the CDR3 is TGTGCCAGCTCATCACAAGGGGGGGCCTACAATGAGCAGTTCTTC. Translated, it gives CASSSQGGAYNEQFF.

This clone was counted only a few times. The chain carries TRBV18 and TRBJ1-1, with D tentatively TRBD1 (5 bases). V was shortened by 5 bases and J by 6 bases, with 13 bases between the two germline ends. Germline V gives CDR1 KGHSH, CDR2 LQKENI. The CDR3 is made up of 13 amino acids. CDR3 bases: TGTGCCAGCTCAGGGGGGGAGCCACCTGAAGCTTTCTTT. It specifies CASSGGEPPEAFF.

V gene TRBV3-1 (or the pseudogene TRBV3-2) combines with J gene TRBJ1-2; TRBD1 might be the D (6 bases). The CDR3 length is 14 residues. Trimming took 4 bases from V and 4 from J, leaving 13 bases between them. Germline loops: CDR1 LGHDT, CDR2 YNNKEL (reference sequence). CDR3 nucleotides: TGTGCCAGCAGCCCCACTACAGGGAGCTATGGCTACACCTTC. Its protein is CASSPTTGSYGYTF.

The chain recombines TRBV30 with TRBJ1-2; TRBD1 agrees at 7 bases. Germline values: CDR1 GTSNPN, CDR2 SVGIG (reference sequence). The CDR3 sequence is 14 residues long. V gave up 0 bases and J gave up 6 bases; unmatched junction bases: 7. Here the CDR3 reads CAWSVLGTVHGYTF. DNA of the CDR3: TGTGCCTGGAGTGTCTTGGGGACAGTTCATGGCTACACCTTC.

The V call is TRBV2, the J call TRBJ1-4, with unresolved D. Looked up from germline, CDR1 is SNHLY and CDR2 is FYNNEI. V shed 3 bases and J shed 4 bases, with 12 bases lying between them. The CDR3 totals 15 residues. The CDR3 here is CASSEWMGVNEKLFF. CDR3 in DNA: TGTGCCAGCAGTGAGTGGATGGGAGTTAATGAAAAACTGTTTTTT.

This clone was recorded a few times. This chain uses TRBV7-8 with TRBJ1-5, with 9 bases aligning to TRBD1. The length of the CDR3 is 17 residues. Germline CDR1 SGHVS, CDR2 FQNEAQ. The ends lost 8 bases at V and 7 bases at J; junction bases unmatched: 18. The CDR3 protein is CASGPRGADRGNQPQHF. The CDR3 DNA is TGTGCCAGCGGCCCCCGAGGAGCTGACAGGGGGAACCAGCCCCAGCATTTT.

Worth noting for this clone: Other DNA sequences within the sample encode an identical CDR3. The chain couples TRBV5-1 to TRBJ1-2; perhaps TRBD1 as D (5 bases). V gave up 0 bases and J gave up 5 bases, with 8 bases separating them. The V gene's germline CDR1 is SGHRS and CDR2 YFSETQ. There are 13 residues in the CDR3. The CDR3 region is CASSLEAGYGYTF. DNA of the CDR3: TGCGCCAGCAGCTTGGAAGCAGGGTATGGCTACACCTTC.

The V gene is TRBV5-1, the J gene TRBJ1-3, with D perhaps matching TRBD1 (5 bases). V was pared by 3 bases and J by 2 bases, with 18 bases between. The length of the CDR3 is 17 residues. CDR1 and CDR2 from the germline V gene are SGHRS and YFSETQ. CDR3 coding DNA: TGCGCCAGCAGCTCCACCTCAGGGAAAATGGCTGGAAACACCATATATTTT. The encoded protein is CASSSTSGKMAGNTIYF.

J is TRBJ1-5 and V is TRBV30; no firm D call. The germline V gene encodes CDR1 GTSNPN and CDR2 SVGIG (reference sequence). V lost 0 bases to trimming and J lost 7 bases, with 10 bases between them. The CDR3 is 13 amino acids. The CDR3 reads CAWSVKAGQPQHF. CDR3 in DNA: TGTGCCTGGAGTGTAAAAGCGGGCCAGCCCCAGCATTTT. Full variable domain (missing parts from reference TRBV30 and TRBJ1-5): SQTIHQWPATLVQPVGSPLSLECTVEGTSNPNLYWYRQAAGRGLQLLFYSVGIGQISSEVPQNLSASRPQDRQFILSSKKLLLSDSGFYLCAWSVKAGQPQHFGDGTRLSIL.

The rearrangement joins TRBV6-5 to TRBJ2-5; 8 nucleotides line up with TRBD1. The CDR3 is 14 amino acids. Unmatched junction bases numbered 5, after V lost 6 bases and J lost 2 bases. Germline-derived CDR1 and CDR2 are MNHEY and SVGAGI. Here the CDR3 reads CASRNRGLQETQYF. The CDR3 coding sequence is TGTGCCAGCAGAAACAGGGGGTTACAAGAGACCCAGTACTTC.

V usage is TRBV6-6 and J usage is TRBJ1-5, with 8 bases identical to TRBD1. The germline V gene encodes CDR1 MNHNY and CDR2 SVGAGI (reference sequence). J gave up 2 bases and V 5 bases, and 5 bases lay outside the gene matches. This CDR3 spans 15 amino acids. The CDR3, as DNA: TGTGCCAGCAGTCCGAAGGACAGGGGCAATCAGCCCCAGCATTTT. It yields the protein CASSPKDRGNQPQHF.

V and J are TRBV27 and TRBJ2-1; 8 nucleotides match TRBD1. V shed 6 bases, J shed 3 bases, and the junction held 10 bases outside the gene matches. This CDR3 is 16 amino acids long. The germline V gene has CDR1 MNHEY and CDR2 SMNVEV (reference sequence). CDR3 DNA: TGTGCCAGCAGAACCCACTTACAGGGGGGCTACAATGAGCAGTTCTTC. It encodes CASRTHLQGGYNEQFF.

The V gene is TRBV10-2, the J gene TRBJ1-6; TRBD1 is a possible D gene (6 bases). Looked up from germline, CDR1 is WSHSY and CDR2 is SAAADI. V lost 7 bases, J lost 7 bases, and 8 bases lay in between. CDR3 length equals 12 residues. The CDR3 here is CASNRENSPLHF. CDR3 coding DNA: TGCGCCAGCAACAGGGAGAATTCACCCCTCCACTTT.

The CDR3 DNA sequence: TGCGCCAGCACCGACGGGACAGGGAGAAACGAGCAGTACTTC. Amino acid sequence: CASTDGTGRNEQYF. The rearrangement uses TRBV5-1 and TRBJ2-7; 9 nucleotides match TRBD1. The germline CDR1 and CDR2 sequences are SGHRS and YFSETQ. The CDR3 has 14 residues. Trimming cost V 6 bases and J 5 bases; bases outside gene matches: 9.

The chain employs TRBV18 and TRBJ2-3, with 9 positions matching TRBD2. Germline V lookup: CDR1 KGHSH, CDR2 LQKENI. This CDR3 has 17 residues. The J segment lost 2 bases and the V segment lost 3 bases, leaving 9 bases of the junction unmatched. CDR3 bases: TGTGCCAGCTCACCGCAGCCGGGACTAGCCTCCACAGATACGCAGTATTTT. It translates to CASSPQPGLASTDTQYF.

J is TRBJ2-1 and V is TRBV6-6, with D perhaps TRBD2 (6 bases). V was pared by 2 bases and J by 6 bases, with 8 bases between. CDR3 length: 13 amino acids. Germline-derived CDR1 and CDR2 are MNHNY and SVGAGI (reference sequence). The CDR3 DNA reads as TGTGCCAGCAGTTACGGAGGGTTCAATGAGCAGTTCTTC. It translates to CASSYGGFNEQFF.

The chain has TRBV2 and TRBJ1-6; D ambiguous. Trimming left V 4 bases short and J 7 bases short, with 11 bases between. Germline loops: CDR1 SNHLY, CDR2 FYNNEI. The CDR3 is 14 residues long. CDR3: CASSGANRNSPLHF. Written as DNA, the CDR3 is TGTGCCAGCAGTGGGGCTAACCGAAATTCACCCCTCCACTTT. Supplemented by reference TRBV2 and TRBJ1-6, the full variable domain reads EPEVTQTPSHQVTQMGQEVILRCVPISNHLYFYWYRQILGQKVEFLVSFYNNEISEKSEIFDDQFSVERPDGSNFTLKIRSTKLEDSAMYFCASSGANRNSPLHFGNGTRLTVT.

The chain has TRBV19 and TRBJ1-2, with 8 bases lining up with TRBD1. Trimming removed 4 bases from V and 6 bases from J; junction bases left unmatched: 13. Germline V gene sequence: CDR1 LNHDA, CDR2 SQIVND (reference sequence). CDR3 size: 16 residues. CDR3 residues: CASSKRTGIVMHGYTF. The CDR3 bases are TGTGCCAGTAGTAAGCGGACAGGGATCGTTATGCATGGCTACACCTTC.

The chain joins TRBV6-5 to TRBJ1-3; a possible D gene is TRBD1 (6 bases). This CDR3 is built from 14 residues. Germline loops: CDR1 MNHEY, CDR2 SVGAGI. Between the trimmed V and J ends, which lost 6 bases and 2 bases, there was a span of 11 bases. The CDR3 coding sequence is TGTGCCAGCAGCCCCTCAGGGGCTGGAAACACCATATATTTT. Translating gives CASSPSGAGNTIYF.

The V and J genes are TRBV7-9 and TRBJ2-1, with TRBD2 matching over 11 bases. V lost 6 bases and J lost 8; bases outside the gene matches: 6. This CDR3 spans 14 amino acids. Germline V CDR1 and CDR2: SEHNR, FQNEAQ (reference sequence). The CDR3 DNA sequence: TGTGCCAGCAGTATAGCGGGGGGGTTCGATGAGCAGTTCTTC. It encodes CASSIAGGFDEQFF.

This clone is a singleton in its sample. The chain employs TRBV5-5 and TRBJ1-2; D may be TRBD1 (6 bases). CDR1 and CDR2 (germline): SGHKS, YYEKEE (reference sequence). The CDR3 length is 18 residues. V lost 1 base and J lost 4, with 23 bases in between. CDR3 nucleotides: TGTGCCAGCAGCTTGAGGTGGGCAGGGGCCGATCCCCTCTATGGCTACACCTTC. This translates into CASSLRWAGADPLYGYTF.

J is TRBJ1-1 and V is TRBV30; a weak D match, TRBD1 (6 bases). V was trimmed by 6 bases and J by 1 base, leaving 12 bases between them. This CDR3 region has 13 residues. CDR1 and CDR2 from the germline V gene are GTSNPN and SVGIG (reference sequence). The CDR3 sequence is CACTGLRNTEAFF. The CDR3, as DNA: TGTGCCTGCACAGGGCTGAGGAACACTGAAGCTTTCTTT.

The rearrangement uses TRBV2 and TRBJ1-5; D is unclear. V shed 7 bases and J shed 3 bases, with 16 bases lying between them. This CDR3 has 15 amino acids. Germline loops: CDR1 SNHLY, CDR2 FYNNEI. In DNA, the CDR3 is TGTGCCAGCACTGGAGGCGTCGGTTTCAATCAGCCCCAGCATTTT. Amino acid sequence: CASTGGVGFNQPQHF.